These T cell receptor beta chains were read from a single sample in a study of blood T cell repertoires in COVID-19. The repertoire was sequenced with immunoSEQ multiplex PCR; TCRdb's copy has only in-frame clones and lacks some. The data contain 95,000 to 150,000 clones, about 82% of them singletons. The sample consisted of peripheral blood. The source is a human donor in a cohort sampled during active COVID-19. Both conserved end residues are part of each CDR3. Each record gives: clone size, J gene, V gene, D gene, CDR3 protein, CDR3 DNA. The D gene is left open where the match is weak. Size is stated for part of the rows, as once, few or many counts, or as a class when the clone is expanded.

>NA|TRBJ2-1|TRBV11-2|NA
CASSLDRLGGNEQFF
TGTGCCAGCAGCTTAGACCGCTTGGGGGGCAATGAGCAGTTCTTC
>NA|TRBJ2-7|TRBV29-1|NA
CSVSPSVYEQYF
TGCAGCGTTTCCCCCTCGGTCTACGAGCAGTACTTC
>NA|TRBJ2-7|TRBV15|NA
CATSRDQGYEQYF
TGTGCCACCAGCAGAGATCAGGGCTACGAGCAGTACTTC
>NA|TRBJ2-7|TRBV10-3|TRBD1
CAIGSQGSYEQYF
TGTGCCATCGGGTCACAGGGGAGCTACGAGCAGTACTTC
>NA|TRBJ1-5|TRBV2|TRBD1
CASSPLPPGQKSNQPQHF
TGTGCCAGCAGTCCACTACCCCCGGGACAGAAGAGCAATCAGCCCCAGCATTTT
>NA|TRBJ2-1|TRBV7-8|NA
CASSFLSQGYYNEQFF
TGTGCCAGCAGCTTTCTGTCCCAGGGCTACTACAATGAGCAGTTCTTC
>NA|TRBJ2-3|TRBV4-1|TRBD2
CASSQEGGLAGLNTQYF
TGCGCCAGCAGCCAAGAAGGAGGGCTAGCGGGATTAAATACGCAGTATTTT
>NA|TRBJ1-2|TRBV21-1|NA
CAPHKGYAGPPDYNGYTF
TGTGCTCCCCACAAAGGGTATGCCGGGCCCCCGGACTACAATGGCTACACCTTC
>few|TRBJ2-2|TRBV10-1|NA
CASSETPGAGELFF
TGCGCCAGCAGTGAGACCCCAGGGGCCGGGGAGCTGTTTTTT
>NA|TRBJ2-3|TRBV7-9|TRBD2
CASSLVIQREGSNTDTQYF
TGTGCCAGCAGCTTAGTCATCCAGCGGGAGGGTTCAAACACAGATACGCAGTATTTT
>NA|TRBJ1-4|TRBV6-5|TRBD1
CAISDRGNEKLFF
TGTGCCATTTCAGACAGGGGGAATGAAAAACTGTTTTTT
>few|TRBJ2-1|TRBV2|TRBD1
CASRGTGVNEQFF
TGTGCCAGCAGGGGGACAGGGGTTAATGAGCAGTTCTTC
>NA|TRBJ2-7|TRBV4-3|NA
CASSQGDFSYEQYF
TGCGCCAGCAGCCAAGGGGACTTCTCCTACGAGCAGTACTTC
>NA|TRBJ1-4|TRBV7-6|TRBD1
CASSLDAGGSEKLFF
TGTGCCAGCAGCTTAGATGCAGGGGGAAGTGAAAAACTGTTTTTT
>NA|TRBJ2-2|TRBV11-3|NA
CASSLEFGYTGELFF
TGTGCCAGCAGCTTAGAATTCGGGTACACCGGGGAGCTGTTTTTT
>NA|TRBJ2-1|TRBV19|TRBD2
CASLAGGNNEQFF
TGTGCCAGTCTAGCGGGAGGTAACAATGAGCAGTTCTTC
>NA|TRBJ2-1|TRBV7-2|NA
CATPLGGSYNEQFF
TGTGCCACCCCTCTCGGAGGCTCCTACAATGAGCAGTTCTTC
>NA|TRBJ2-1|TRBV6-2/TRBV6-3|NA
CASSYPGRSNNEQFF
TGTGCCAGCAGTTATCCTGGGAGGTCAAACAATGAGCAGTTCTTC
>NA|TRBJ1-2|TRBV5-5|NA
CASSFGSGSGYTF
TGTGCCAGCAGCTTTGGCTCCGGGAGCGGCTACACCTTC
>few|TRBJ1-5|TRBV30|TRBD1
CAWADRALSNQPQHF
TGTGCCTGGGCCGACAGGGCTCTTAGCAATCAGCCCCAGCATTTT
>NA|TRBJ2-1|TRBV7-6|TRBD2
CASSLGISGSLNEQFF
TGTGCCAGCAGCTTAGGGATTAGCGGGAGTTTGAATGAGCAGTTCTTC
>NA|TRBJ2-7|TRBV7-8|TRBD2
CASSLRAASGRTAYEQYF
TGTGCCAGCAGCTTACGGGCGGCTAGCGGGAGAACCGCTTACGAGCAGTACTTC
>few|TRBJ1-4|TRBV7-9|NA
CASSLLGGNEKLFF
TGTGCCAGCAGCTTATTAGGAGGAAATGAAAAACTGTTTTTT
>NA|TRBJ2-7|TRBV9|TRBD1
CASSVDPTGGPYEQYF
TGTGCCAGCAGCGTAGACCCGACAGGGGGCCCATACGAGCAGTACTTC
>NA|TRBJ1-2|TRBV27|NA
CASSTGGPNYGYTF
TGTGCCAGCAGCACGGGGGGGCCTAACTATGGCTACACCTTC
>NA|TRBJ1-6|TRBV25-1|NA
CNPPQALNSPLHF
TGCAACCCTCCCCAAGCCTTAAATTCACCCCTCCACTTT
>NA|TRBJ1-3|TRBV6-2/TRBV6-3|TRBD1
CASSPGQVAGNTIYF
TGTGCCAGCAGTCCAGGACAGGTCGCTGGAAACACCATATATTTT
>NA|TRBJ1-2|TRBV9|NA
CASSERDTVNYGYTF
TGTGCCAGCAGCGAGCGGGACACGGTGAACTATGGCTACACCTTC
>NA|TRBJ1-1|TRBV27|NA
CASSFGPRGVAFF
TGTGCCAGCAGTTTCGGACCAAGGGGTGTAGCTTTCTTT
>NA|TRBJ2-3|TRBV9|TRBD2
CASSVAPSGSRLSRTDTQYF
TGTGCCAGCAGCGTAGCTCCTAGCGGGAGCCGCCTTTCTCGCACAGATACGCAGTATTTT
>NA|TRBJ2-5|TRBV2|NA
CAKEMETQYF
TGTGCCAAAGAGATGGAGACCCAGTACTTC
>NA|TRBJ2-2|TRBV11-1|NA
CASRGQTNTGELFF
TGTGCCAGCAGGGGACAAACGAACACCGGGGAGCTGTTTTTT
>once|TRBJ2-1|TRBV6-4|NA
CASSPREAGGTYNEQFF
TGTGCCAGCAGTCCCCGTGAAGCGGGCGGGACCTACAATGAGCAGTTCTTC
>NA|TRBJ2-5|TRBV5-1|TRBD1
CASSLAPLDRGGETQYF
TGCGCCAGCAGCTTGGCCCCCCTCGACAGGGGAGGAGAGACCCAGTACTTC
>NA|TRBJ1-4|TRBV11-2|TRBD1
CASRGTGVPNEKLFF
TGTGCCAGCAGAGGGACAGGGGTGCCTAATGAAAAACTGTTTTTT
>NA|TRBJ1-2|TRBV9|TRBD1
CASSAGGIYGYTF
TGTGCCAGCAGCGCAGGGGGTATCTATGGCTACACCTTC
>NA|TRBJ2-2|TRBV6-4|TRBD1
CASSLVPQRGLNTGELFF
TGTGCCAGCAGTCTCGTGCCCCAGAGGGGGCTAAACACCGGGGAGCTGTTTTTT
>NA|TRBJ1-1|TRBV19|TRBD1
CASSVPTGQSNTEAFF
TGTGCCAGTAGTGTCCCGACGGGACAGTCCAACACTGAAGCTTTCTTT
>once|TRBJ2-2|TRBV4-3|TRBD2
CASSHATSATGELFF
TGCGCCAGCAGCCACGCGACTAGCGCCACCGGGGAGCTGTTTTTT
>NA|TRBJ2-5|TRBV4-1|NA
CASSREAEEETQYF
TGCGCCAGCAGCCGAGAAGCGGAAGAAGAGACCCAGTACTTC
>NA|TRBJ2-5|TRBV11-3|TRBD2
CASSFGTGARGGKGETQYF
TGTGCCAGCAGCTTCGGGACCGGGGCGCGGGGGGGGAAGGGAGAGACCCAGTACTTC
>NA|TRBJ1-1|TRBV28|NA
CASSPGAWGKDNTEAFF
TGTGCCAGCAGCCCGGGAGCTTGGGGAAAGGATAACACTGAAGCTTTCTTT
>NA|TRBJ2-3|TRBV7-9|TRBD2
CASTRLAASTDTQYF
TGTGCCAGCACCAGACTAGCTGCTAGCACAGATACGCAGTATTTT
>once|TRBJ1-1|TRBV19|NA
CASSSPTQGKRAAFF
TGTGCCAGTAGTAGCCCTACGCAGGGTAAACGCGCGGCTTTCTTT
>NA|TRBJ2-7|TRBV5-4|TRBD1
CASSPGGQGSYEQYF
TGTGCCAGCAGCCCCGGAGGACAGGGTTCCTACGAGCAGTACTTC